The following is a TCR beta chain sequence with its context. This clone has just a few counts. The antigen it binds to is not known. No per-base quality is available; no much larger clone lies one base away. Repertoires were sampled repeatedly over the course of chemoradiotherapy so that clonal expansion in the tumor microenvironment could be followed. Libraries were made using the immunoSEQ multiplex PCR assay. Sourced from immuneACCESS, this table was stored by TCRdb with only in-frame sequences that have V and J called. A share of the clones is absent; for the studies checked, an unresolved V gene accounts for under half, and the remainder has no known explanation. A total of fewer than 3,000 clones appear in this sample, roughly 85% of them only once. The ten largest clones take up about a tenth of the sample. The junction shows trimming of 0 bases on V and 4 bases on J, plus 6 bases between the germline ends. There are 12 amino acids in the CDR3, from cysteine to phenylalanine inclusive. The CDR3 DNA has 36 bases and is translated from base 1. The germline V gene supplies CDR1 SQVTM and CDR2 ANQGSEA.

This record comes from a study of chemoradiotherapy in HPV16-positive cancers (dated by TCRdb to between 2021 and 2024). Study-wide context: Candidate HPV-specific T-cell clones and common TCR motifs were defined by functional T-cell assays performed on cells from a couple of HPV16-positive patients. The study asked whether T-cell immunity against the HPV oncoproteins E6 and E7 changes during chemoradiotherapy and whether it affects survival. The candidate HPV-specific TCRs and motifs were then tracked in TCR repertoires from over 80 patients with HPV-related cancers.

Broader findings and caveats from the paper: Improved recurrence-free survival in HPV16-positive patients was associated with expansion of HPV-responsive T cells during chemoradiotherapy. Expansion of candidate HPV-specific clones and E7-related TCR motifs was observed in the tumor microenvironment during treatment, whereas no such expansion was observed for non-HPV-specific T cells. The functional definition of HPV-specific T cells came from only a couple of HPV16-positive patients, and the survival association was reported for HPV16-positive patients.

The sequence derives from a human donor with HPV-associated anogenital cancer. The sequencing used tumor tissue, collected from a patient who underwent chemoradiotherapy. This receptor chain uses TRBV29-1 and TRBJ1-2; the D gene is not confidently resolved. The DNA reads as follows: TGCAGCGTTGAAGACAGCTTCTATGGCTACACCTTC. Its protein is CSVEDSFYGYTF.